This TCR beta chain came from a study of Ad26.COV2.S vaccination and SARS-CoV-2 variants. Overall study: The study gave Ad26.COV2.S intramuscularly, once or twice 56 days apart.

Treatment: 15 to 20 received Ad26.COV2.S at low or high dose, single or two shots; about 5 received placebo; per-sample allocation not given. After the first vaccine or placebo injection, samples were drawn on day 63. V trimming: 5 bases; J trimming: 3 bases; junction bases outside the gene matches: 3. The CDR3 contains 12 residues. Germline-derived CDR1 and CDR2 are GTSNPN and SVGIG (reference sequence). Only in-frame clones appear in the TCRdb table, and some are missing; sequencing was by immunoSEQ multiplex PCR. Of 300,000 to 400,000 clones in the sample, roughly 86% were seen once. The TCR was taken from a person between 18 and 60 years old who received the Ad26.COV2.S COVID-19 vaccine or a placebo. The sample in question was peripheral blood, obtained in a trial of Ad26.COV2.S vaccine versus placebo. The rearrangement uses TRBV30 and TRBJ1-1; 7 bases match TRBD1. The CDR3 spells CAWETGHTEAFF. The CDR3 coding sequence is TGTGCCTGGGAGACAGGGCACACTGAAGCTTTCTTT.